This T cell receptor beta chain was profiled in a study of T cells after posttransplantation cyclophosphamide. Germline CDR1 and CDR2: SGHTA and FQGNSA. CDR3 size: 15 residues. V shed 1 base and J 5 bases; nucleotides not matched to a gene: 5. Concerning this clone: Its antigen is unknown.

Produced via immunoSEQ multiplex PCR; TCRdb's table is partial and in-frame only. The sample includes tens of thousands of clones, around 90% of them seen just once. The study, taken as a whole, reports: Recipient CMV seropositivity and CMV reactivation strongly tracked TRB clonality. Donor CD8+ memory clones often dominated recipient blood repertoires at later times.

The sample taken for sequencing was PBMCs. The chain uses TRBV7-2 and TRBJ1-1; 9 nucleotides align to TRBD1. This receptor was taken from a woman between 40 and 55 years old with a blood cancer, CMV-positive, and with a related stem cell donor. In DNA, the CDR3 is TGTGCCAGCAGCTTAGTCCCCGGGACAGGGACTGAAGCTTTCTTT. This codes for CASSLVPGTGTEAFF.